These 24 T cell receptor beta chains came from one sample sequenced in a study of blood T cells in healthy people across ages. Then a second PCR, running about 6 to 12 cycles, was carried out with a sample-barcoded 5' primer and a J-beta primer mix. MiXCR, applied by TCRdb to the 5' RACE reads, yields one record per CDR3 protein. The repertoire holds about 680,000 distinct CDR3 sequences, with roughly 49% as singletons. The source material was blood. Receptors originate from a woman in her fifties or sixties in good health.

The chain is built from TRBV6-1 and TRBJ1-2; 10 nucleotides align to TRBD1. With V trimmed by 2 bases and J by 8 bases, 8 bases remained unmatched. The CDR3 covers 15 residues. CDR1 is MNHNS, CDR2 SASEGT, per germline. The CDR3 reads CASSEILGQGLGYTF. The CDR3 region has the DNA TGTGCCAGCAGTGAAATACTGGGACAGGGGCTCGGCTACACCTTC.

The chain uses TRBV7-2 and TRBJ2-1; no clear D. V was trimmed by 4 bases and J by 1 base, leaving 17 bases between them. Germline V CDR1 and CDR2: SGHTA, FQGNSA. This CDR3 comprises 17 residues. CDR3 bases: TGTGCCAGCAGCTCTCGCCTCAGCGAAATTTCCTACAATGAGCAGTTCTTC. Amino acids: CASSSRLSEISYNEQFF.

The chain uses TRBV7-2 and TRBJ2-5, with 7 positions matching TRBD2. Germline CDR1 and CDR2: SGHTA and FQGNSA. CDR3 size: 13 residues. V was pared by 7 bases and J by 4 bases, with 6 bases of the junction left unmatched. The CDR3 DNA is TGTGCCAGCACTTTTCAGCGGGGAGAGACCCAGTACTTC. Encoded protein: CASTFQRGETQYF.

This chain uses TRBV7-2 with TRBJ1-2; tentatively, D is TRBD1 (5 bases). CDR1 and CDR2 (germline): SGHTA, FQGNSA. The V end lost 5 bases, the J end lost 8 bases, and 15 bases lay between the germline ends. The length of the CDR3 is 13 residues. The CDR3 sequence is CASSVGRGEGYTF. The CDR3 region has the DNA TGTGCCAGCAGCGTAGGGAGGGGAGAGGGCTACACCTTC.

This clonotype was counted ten times or more. CDR3 in DNA: TGCAGTGCTAGAGTTGGTGTAGCGGGAGTGACAGATACGCAGTATTTT. Protein product: CSARVGVAGVTDTQYF. The genes are TRBV20-1 and TRBJ2-3; 9 nucleotides line up with TRBD2. The length of the CDR3 is 16 residues. Germline CDR1 reads DFQATT; CDR2 reads SNEGSKA (reference sequence). After removal of 1 base from V and 3 bases from J, the junction contained 8 bases not matched to a gene.

CDR3 coding DNA: TGTGCCAGCAGCCAAGAACACAGGGGGTACGAGCAGTACTTC. Protein: CASSQEHRGYEQYF. V and J are TRBV4-2 and TRBJ2-4, with 8 bases lining up with TRBD1. The DNA end is a closer match to TRBJ2-7, so the J assignment may be wrong. The CDR3 length is 14 residues. In germline, CDR1 is LGHNA, CDR2 YNFKEQ.

The rearrangement links TRBV20-1 to TRBJ1-4, with D tentatively TRBD1 (5 bases). The CDR3 contains 13 residues. Trimming removed 7 bases at V and 5 bases at J, with 14 bases between. Germline V gene lookup returns CDR1 DFQATT and CDR2 SNEGSKA (reference sequence). The CDR3 sequence is CSVADSVNEKLFF. CDR3 nucleotides: TGCAGTGTCGCCGACAGCGTGAATGAAAAACTGTTTTTT.

This clonotype was seen repeatedly, ten times or more. The chain has TRBV7-9 and TRBJ2-7; 7 bases are shared with TRBD1. This CDR3 is 15 amino acids long. V gave up 1 base and J gave up 4 bases; unmatched junction bases: 7. Per the germline V gene, CDR1 is SEHNR and CDR2 is FQNEAQ (reference sequence). For the CDR3, the DNA is TGTGCCAGCAGCTTAGTGGTAGGGGGCGCGTACGAGCAGTACTTC. Translation gives CASSLVVGGAYEQYF.

This chain uses TRBV7-2 with TRBJ2-3; 11 nucleotides line up with TRBD2. The CDR3 sequence is 20 residues long. Germline V gene data show CDR1 as SGHTA and CDR2 as FQGNSA. V dropped 4 bases and J dropped 0; count of bases not matched to a gene: 15. The CDR3 sequence: CASSSRVVGGTSGSTDTQYF. The CDR3 DNA sequence: TGTGCCAGCAGCTCACGGGTCGTCGGCGGGACTAGCGGAAGCACAGATACGCAGTATTTT.

The rearrangement links TRBV5-1 to TRBJ2-5; 8 bases fit TRBD2. The J call may be in error: the DNA end matches TRBJ2-7 better. CDR1 and CDR2 from the germline V gene are SGHRS and YFSETQ. The CDR3 contains 16 residues. The CDR3 DNA is TGCGCCAGCAGCTTGATTATAGTTGGACTAGCTCACGAGCAGTACTTC. The encoded protein is CASSLIIVGLAHEQYF.

Only a few counts were recorded for this clonotype. The chain combines TRBV29-1 with TRBJ2-1; D not certain. CDR1 SQVTM and CDR2 ANQGSEA come from the germline V gene. V was trimmed by 4 bases and J by 0 bases, leaving 7 bases between them. The CDR3 contains 13 residues. The CDR3 here is CSVVRSSYNEQFF. The CDR3 DNA sequence: TGCAGCGTTGTTAGGAGCTCCTACAATGAGCAGTTCTTC.

The chain combines TRBV5-5 with TRBJ1-2; weak D call: TRBD1 (5 bases). The CDR3 runs 16 residues. CDR1 is SGHKS, CDR2 YYEKEE, per germline (reference sequence). Deletions cut 0 bases from V and 1 base from J, with 13 bases between. In nucleotides, the CDR3 is TGTGCCAGCAGCTTGGTTCCCCAGGGCGTTAACTATGGCTACACCTTC. It specifies CASSLVPQGVNYGYTF. The variable domain in full, completed from reference TRBV5-5 and TRBJ1-2, reads DAGVTQSPTHLIKTRGQQVTLRCSPISGHKSVSWYQQVLGQGPQFIFQYYEKEERGRGNFPDRFSARQFPNYSSELNVNALLLGDSALYLCASSLVPQGVNYGYTFGSGTRLTVV.

This clonotype occurred a few times. The rearrangement uses TRBV28 and TRBJ2-6, with D perhaps TRBD2 (6 bases). CDR1 MDHEN and CDR2 SYDVKM come from the germline V gene. Trimming took off 3 bases at V and 0 bases at J, with 18 bases between the two ends. The CDR3 spans 19 residues. DNA of the CDR3: TGTGCCAGCAGTTTTTCCGACGTTAGCGGCCTCTCTGGGGCCAACGTCCTGACTTTC. Translating it yields CASSFSDVSGLSGANVLTF.

V and J are TRBV20-1 and TRBJ1-4; perhaps TRBD1 as D (5 bases). Trimming removed 6 bases at V and 8 bases at J, with 16 bases between. This CDR3 spans 13 amino acids. CDR1 is DFQATT, CDR2 SNEGSKA, per germline (reference sequence). The CDR3 is CSAPTANREKLFF. Here the CDR3 DNA reads TGCAGTGCGCCGACAGCTAATAGGGAAAAACTGTTTTTT.

This chain links TRBV12-3 or TRBV12-4 with TRBJ2-7, with TRBD2 matching 9 bases. With 3 bases clipped from V and 4 bases from J, the junction kept 7 bases outside the gene matches. The CDR3 has 15 amino acids. CDR3 nucleotides: TGTGCCAGCAGTTTGGTAGCGGGAGTAGTGTACGAGCAGTACTTC. Translating gives CASSLVAGVVYEQYF.

The chain couples TRBV9 to TRBJ2-1; 10 positions match TRBD2. TRBJ2-7 explains the end of the DNA better; the J call may be wrong. The CDR3 runs 16 residues. CDR1 is SGDLS, CDR2 YYNGEE, per germline. For the CDR3, the DNA is TGTGCCAGCAGCGTGAGTACCGGGACTAGCGAGAATGAGCAGTACTTC. This codes for CASSVSTGTSENEQYF.

The CDR3 here is CATSRDRIGLNEQYF. CDR3 bases: TGTGCCACCAGCAGAGATCGGATAGGGCTTAATGAGCAGTACTTC. The gene calls are TRBV15 and TRBJ2-5; the D is unclear. The CDR3 runs to 15 residues. Deletions cut 0 bases from V and 11 bases from J, with 19 bases between. The germline V gene has CDR1 LNHNV and CDR2 YYDKDF (reference sequence).

The chain has TRBV12-3 or TRBV12-4 and TRBJ2-4; 7 bases are a match to TRBD1. V lost 6 bases and J lost 7; bases outside the gene matches: 3. The CDR3 sequence is 12 residues long. The CDR3 protein is CASRQGLNIQYF. Written as DNA, the CDR3 is TGTGCCAGCAGACAGGGGTTGAACATTCAGTACTTC.

The chain couples TRBV7-3 to TRBJ1-1; D gene unclear. CDR1 and CDR2 from the germline V gene are SGHTA and FQGTGA. V was trimmed by 1 base and J by 1 base, leaving 7 bases between them. This CDR3 comprises 14 residues. CDR3 sequence reads: CASSLIGGNTEAFF. In nucleotides, the CDR3 is TGTGCCAGCAGCTTAATTGGCGGGAACACTGAAGCTTTCTTT.

In the case of this clonotype: The junction and the germline gene differ at one end; a read error may be behind it. The chain has TRBV7-9 and TRBJ2-1, with 7 bases aligning to TRBD2. The germline CDR1 and CDR2 sequences are SEHNR and FQNEAQ (reference sequence). This CDR3 is 15 amino acids long. The CDR3 is CVSSLGAGNINEQFF. CDR3 nucleotides: TGTGTCAGCAGCTTAGGAGCGGGAAATATCAATGAGCAGTTCTTC. The variable domain in full, with the rest retrieved from reference TRBV7-9 and TRBJ2-1, is DTGVSQNPRHKITKRGQNVTFRCDPISEHNRLYWYRQTLGQGPEFLTYFQNEAQLEKSRLLSDRFSAERPKGSFSTLEIQRTEQGDSAMYLCVSSLGAGNINEQFFGPGTRLTVL.

Concerning this clonotype: At one of its ends the junction is not consistent with the germline gene, which may arise from a read error. The J gene is TRBJ2-2, the V gene TRBV29-1; possibly TRBD1 for D (6 bases). The CDR3 sequence is 13 residues long. The germline CDR1 and CDR2 sequences are SQVTM and ANQGSEA. CDR3 loop: CSVGTKGTGELFF. The CDR3 DNA follows: TGCAGTGTTGGGACAAAGGGGACCGGGGAGCTGTTTTTT.

The rearrangement links TRBV20-1 to TRBJ2-3; 9 bases map to TRBD1. The V and J ends lost 0 bases and 4 bases, in that order; junction bases with no gene match: 5. Germline V gene data show CDR1 as DFQATT and CDR2 as SNEGSKA (reference sequence). The CDR3 has 15 residues. The CDR3 spells CSARDTQGAADTQYF. CDR3 nucleotide sequence: TGCAGTGCTAGAGACACACAGGGGGCGGCAGATACGCAGTATTTT.

The chain employs TRBV6-2 or TRBV6-3 and TRBJ2-5; D gene uncertain. Germline V gives CDR1 MNHEY, CDR2 SVGEGT. CDR3 size: 12 residues. V lost 2 bases and J lost 4, with 5 bases in between. The CDR3 region is CASSYQPETQYF. The CDR3 region has the DNA TGTGCCAGCAGTTACCAGCCAGAGACCCAGTACTTC.

The rearrangement joins TRBV5-4 to TRBJ1-2; TRBD1 aligns across 9 bases. With V trimmed by 0 bases and J by 8 bases, 8 bases remained unmatched. This CDR3 has 15 amino acids. CDR1 and CDR2 from the germline V gene are SGHNT and YYREEE (reference sequence). DNA of the CDR3: TGTGCCAGCAGCTTGGCCTCCGGGACAGGGCACGGCTACACCTTC. It encodes CASSLASGTGHGYTF.